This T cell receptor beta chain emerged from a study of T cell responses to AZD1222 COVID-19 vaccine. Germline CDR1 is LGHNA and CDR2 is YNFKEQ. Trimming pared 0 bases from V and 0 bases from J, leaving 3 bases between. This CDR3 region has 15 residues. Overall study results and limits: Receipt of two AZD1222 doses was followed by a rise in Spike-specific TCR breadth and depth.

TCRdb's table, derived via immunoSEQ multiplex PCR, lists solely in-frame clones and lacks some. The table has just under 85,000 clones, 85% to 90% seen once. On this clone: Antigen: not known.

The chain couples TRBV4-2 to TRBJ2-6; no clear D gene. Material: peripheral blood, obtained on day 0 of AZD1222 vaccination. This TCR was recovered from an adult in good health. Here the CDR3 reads CASSQDNSGANVLTF. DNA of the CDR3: TGTGCCAGCAGCCAAGACAACTCTGGGGCCAACGTCCTGACTTTC.